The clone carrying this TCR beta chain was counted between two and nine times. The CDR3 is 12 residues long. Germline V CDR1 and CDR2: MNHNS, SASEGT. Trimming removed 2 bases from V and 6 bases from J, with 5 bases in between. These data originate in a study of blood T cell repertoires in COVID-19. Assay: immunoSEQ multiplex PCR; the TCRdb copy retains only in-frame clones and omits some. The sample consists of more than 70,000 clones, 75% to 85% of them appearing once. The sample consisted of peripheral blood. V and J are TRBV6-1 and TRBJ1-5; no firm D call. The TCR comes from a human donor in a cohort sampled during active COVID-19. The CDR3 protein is CASSEFGQPQHF. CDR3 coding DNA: TGTGCCAGCAGTGAATTCGGTCAGCCCCAGCATTTT.